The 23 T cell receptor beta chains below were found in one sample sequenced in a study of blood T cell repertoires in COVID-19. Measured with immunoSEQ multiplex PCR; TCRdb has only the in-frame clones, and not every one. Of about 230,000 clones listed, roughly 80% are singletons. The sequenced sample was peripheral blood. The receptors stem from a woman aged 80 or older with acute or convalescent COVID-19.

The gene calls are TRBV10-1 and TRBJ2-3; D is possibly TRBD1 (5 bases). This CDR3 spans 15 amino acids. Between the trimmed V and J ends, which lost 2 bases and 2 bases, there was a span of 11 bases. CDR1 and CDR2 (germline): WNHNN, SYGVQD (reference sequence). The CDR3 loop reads CASSENYRNTDTQYF. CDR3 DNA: TGCGCCAGCAGTGAGAACTACAGGAACACAGATACGCAGTATTTT.

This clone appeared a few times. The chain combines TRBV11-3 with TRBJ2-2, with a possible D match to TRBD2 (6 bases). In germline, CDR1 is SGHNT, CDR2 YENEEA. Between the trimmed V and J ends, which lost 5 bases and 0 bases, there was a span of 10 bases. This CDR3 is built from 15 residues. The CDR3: CASSRGGANTGELFF. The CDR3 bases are TGTGCCAGCAGCCGAGGAGGGGCGAACACCGGGGAGCTGTTTTTT.

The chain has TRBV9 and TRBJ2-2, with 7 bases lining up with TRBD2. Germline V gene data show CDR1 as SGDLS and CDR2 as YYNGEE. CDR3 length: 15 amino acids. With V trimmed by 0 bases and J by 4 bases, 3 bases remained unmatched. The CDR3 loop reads CASSVEGRGTGELFF. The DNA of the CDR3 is TGTGCCAGCAGCGTAGAGGGGAGGGGCACCGGGGAGCTGTTTTTT.

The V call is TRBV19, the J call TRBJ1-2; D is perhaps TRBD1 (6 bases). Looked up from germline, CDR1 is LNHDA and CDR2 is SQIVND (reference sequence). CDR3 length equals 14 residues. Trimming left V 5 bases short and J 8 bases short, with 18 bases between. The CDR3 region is CASSSFGQGRGYTF. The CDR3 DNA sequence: TGTGCCAGTAGTTCCTTCGGGCAGGGGAGAGGCTACACCTTC.

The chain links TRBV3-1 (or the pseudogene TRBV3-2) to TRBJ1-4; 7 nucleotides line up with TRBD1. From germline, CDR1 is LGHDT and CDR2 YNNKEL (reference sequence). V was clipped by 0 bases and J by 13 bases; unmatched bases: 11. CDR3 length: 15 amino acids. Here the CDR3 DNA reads TGTGCCAGCAGCCAAGATCGTGGCAGGGGGTCGGGACTGTTTTTT. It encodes CASSQDRGRGSGLFF.

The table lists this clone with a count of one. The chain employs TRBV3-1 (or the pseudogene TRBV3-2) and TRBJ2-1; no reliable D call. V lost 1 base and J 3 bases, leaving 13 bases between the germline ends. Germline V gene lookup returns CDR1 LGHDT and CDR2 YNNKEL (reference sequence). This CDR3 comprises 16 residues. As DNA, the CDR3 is TGTGCCAGCAGCCAAGTTCTCTCCGGCGGCTACAATGAGCAGTTCTTC. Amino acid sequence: CASSQVLSGGYNEQFF.

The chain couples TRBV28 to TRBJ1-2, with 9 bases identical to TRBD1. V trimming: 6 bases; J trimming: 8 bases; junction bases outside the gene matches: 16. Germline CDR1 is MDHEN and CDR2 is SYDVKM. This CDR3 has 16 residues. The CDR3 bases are TGTGCCAGCAGGCGACTGGGACAGGGTAAATTGGGCGGCTACACCTTC. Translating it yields CASRRLGQGKLGGYTF.

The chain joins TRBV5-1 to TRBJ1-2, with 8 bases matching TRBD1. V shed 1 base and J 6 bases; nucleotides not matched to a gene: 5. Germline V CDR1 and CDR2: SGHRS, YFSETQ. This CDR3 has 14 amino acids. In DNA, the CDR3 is TGCGCCAGCAGCTTGTCAGGGGGCGCCAATGGCTACACCTTC. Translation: CASSLSGGANGYTF.

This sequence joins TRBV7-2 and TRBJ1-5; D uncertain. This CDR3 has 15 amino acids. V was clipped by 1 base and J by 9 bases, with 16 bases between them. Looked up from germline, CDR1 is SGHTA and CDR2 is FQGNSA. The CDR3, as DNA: TGTGCCAGCAGCTTAGAGGTTCTTCCCCGGGGGCCCCAGCATTTT. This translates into CASSLEVLPRGPQHF.

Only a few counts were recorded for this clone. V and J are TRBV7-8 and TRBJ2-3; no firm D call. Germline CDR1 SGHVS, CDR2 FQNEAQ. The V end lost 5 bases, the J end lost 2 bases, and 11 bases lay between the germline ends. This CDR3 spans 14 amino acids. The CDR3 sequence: CASSIRDSTDTQYF. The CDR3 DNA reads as TGTGCCAGCAGCATCCGTGACTCCACAGATACGCAGTATTTT.

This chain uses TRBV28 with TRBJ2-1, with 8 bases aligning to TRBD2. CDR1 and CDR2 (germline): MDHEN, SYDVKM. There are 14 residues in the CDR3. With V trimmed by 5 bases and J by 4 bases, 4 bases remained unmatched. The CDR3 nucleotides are TGTGCCAGCAGTCGGGTAGCGGGATACAATGAGCAGTTCTTC. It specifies CASSRVAGYNEQFF.

The CDR3 sequence is CASSQEGGGETQYF. CDR3 sequence (DNA): TGTGCCAGCAGCCAAGAGGGAGGAGGAGAGACCCAGTACTTC. The V call is TRBV3-1 (or the pseudogene TRBV3-2), the J call TRBJ2-5; perhaps TRBD2 as D (6 bases). V lost 0 bases to trimming and J lost 4 bases, with 9 bases between them. Germline loops: CDR1 LGHDT, CDR2 YNNKEL (reference sequence). The CDR3 covers 14 residues.

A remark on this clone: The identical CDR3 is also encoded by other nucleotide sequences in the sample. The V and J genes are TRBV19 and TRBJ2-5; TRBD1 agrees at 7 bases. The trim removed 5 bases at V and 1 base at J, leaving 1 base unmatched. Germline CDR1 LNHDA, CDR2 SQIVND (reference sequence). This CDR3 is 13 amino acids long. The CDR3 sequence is CASSGTAQETQYF. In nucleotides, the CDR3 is TGTGCCAGTAGTGGGACAGCCCAAGAGACCCAGTACTTC.

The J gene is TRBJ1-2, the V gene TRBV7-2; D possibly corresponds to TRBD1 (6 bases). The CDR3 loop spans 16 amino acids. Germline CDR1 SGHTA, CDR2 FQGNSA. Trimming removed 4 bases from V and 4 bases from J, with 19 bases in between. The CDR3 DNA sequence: TGTGCCAGCAGCTCCGTAGGGGGAACAGTTCCCTATGGCTACACCTTC. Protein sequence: CASSSVGGTVPYGYTF.

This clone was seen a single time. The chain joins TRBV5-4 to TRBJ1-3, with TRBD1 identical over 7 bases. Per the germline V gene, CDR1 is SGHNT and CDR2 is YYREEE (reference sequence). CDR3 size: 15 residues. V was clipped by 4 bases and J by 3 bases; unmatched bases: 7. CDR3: CASSPLTGSGNTIYF. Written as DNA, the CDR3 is TGTGCCAGCAGCCCACTGACAGGGAGTGGAAACACCATATATTTT. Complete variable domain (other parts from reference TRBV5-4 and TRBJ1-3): ETGVTQSPTHLIKTRGQQVTLRCSSQSGHNTVSWYQQALGQGPQFIFQYYREEENGRGNFPPRFSGLQFPNYSSELNVNALELDDSALYLCASSPLTGSGNTIYFGEGSWLTVV.

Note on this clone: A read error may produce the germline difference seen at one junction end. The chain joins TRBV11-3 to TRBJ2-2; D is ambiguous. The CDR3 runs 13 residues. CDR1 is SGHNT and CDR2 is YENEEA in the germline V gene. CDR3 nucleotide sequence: TGTGCCAGCAGCCTAGACATGTTCGGGGAGCTGTTTTTT. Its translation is CASSLDMFGELFF.

CDR3 nucleotide sequence: TGTGCCAGCAGTGGAAACCGACAGGGGGCCTACGAGCAGTACTTC. Its translation: CASSGNRQGAYEQYF. The chain recombines TRBV28 with TRBJ2-7, with 9 bases identical to TRBD1. V was clipped by 5 bases and J by 2 bases; unmatched bases: 7. Germline loops: CDR1 MDHEN, CDR2 SYDVKM. The CDR3 spans 15 residues.

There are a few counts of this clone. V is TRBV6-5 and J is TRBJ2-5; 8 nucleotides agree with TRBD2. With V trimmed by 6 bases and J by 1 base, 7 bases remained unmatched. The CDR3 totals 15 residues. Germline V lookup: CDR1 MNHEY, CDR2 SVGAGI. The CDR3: CASRQSSGRQETQYF. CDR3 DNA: TGTGCCAGCAGACAATCTAGCGGGCGCCAAGAGACCCAGTACTTC.

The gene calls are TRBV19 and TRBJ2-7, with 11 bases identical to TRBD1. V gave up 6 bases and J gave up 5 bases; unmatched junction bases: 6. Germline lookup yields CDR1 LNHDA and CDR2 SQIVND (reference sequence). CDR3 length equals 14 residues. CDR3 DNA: TGTGCCAGTAGCCCGGACAGGGGGCGCGACGAGCAGTACTTC. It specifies CASSPDRGRDEQYF.

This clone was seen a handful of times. The CDR3 nucleotides read TGTGCCACCAGTGATTTGACGGGGAAGCTCCACTTT. The encoded protein is CATSDLTGKLHF. This rearrangement joins TRBV24-1 to TRBJ1-6; D call uncertain. The CDR3 runs 12 residues. Trimming took 0 bases from V and 16 from J, leaving 9 bases between them. CDR1 and CDR2 from the germline V gene are KGHDR and SFDVKD.

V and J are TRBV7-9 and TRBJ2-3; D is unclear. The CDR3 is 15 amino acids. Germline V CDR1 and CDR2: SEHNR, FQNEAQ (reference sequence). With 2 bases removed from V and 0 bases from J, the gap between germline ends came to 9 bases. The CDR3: CASSLLGVSTDTQYF. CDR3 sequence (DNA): TGTGCCAGCAGCTTATTAGGAGTCAGCACAGATACGCAGTATTTT. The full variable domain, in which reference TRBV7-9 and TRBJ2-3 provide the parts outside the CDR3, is DTGVSQNPRHKITKRGQNVTFRCDPISEHNRLYWYRQTLGQGPEFLTYFQNEAQLEKSRLLSDRFSAERPKGSFSTLEIQRTEQGDSAMYLCASSLLGVSTDTQYFGPGTRLTVL.

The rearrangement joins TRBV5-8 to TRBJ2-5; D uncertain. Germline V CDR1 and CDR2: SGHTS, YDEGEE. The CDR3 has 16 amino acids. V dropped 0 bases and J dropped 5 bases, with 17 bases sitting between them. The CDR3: CASSLGLQEWSETQYF. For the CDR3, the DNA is TGTGCCAGCAGCTTGGGTCTCCAAGAGTGGAGCGAGACCCAGTACTTC.

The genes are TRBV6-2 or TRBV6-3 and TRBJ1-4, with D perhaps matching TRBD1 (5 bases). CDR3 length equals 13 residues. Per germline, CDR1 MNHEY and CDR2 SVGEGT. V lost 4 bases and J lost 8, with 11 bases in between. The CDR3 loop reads CASSSRQLEKLFF. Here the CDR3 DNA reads TGTGCCAGCAGTTCTAGACAGTTGGAAAAACTGTTTTTT.